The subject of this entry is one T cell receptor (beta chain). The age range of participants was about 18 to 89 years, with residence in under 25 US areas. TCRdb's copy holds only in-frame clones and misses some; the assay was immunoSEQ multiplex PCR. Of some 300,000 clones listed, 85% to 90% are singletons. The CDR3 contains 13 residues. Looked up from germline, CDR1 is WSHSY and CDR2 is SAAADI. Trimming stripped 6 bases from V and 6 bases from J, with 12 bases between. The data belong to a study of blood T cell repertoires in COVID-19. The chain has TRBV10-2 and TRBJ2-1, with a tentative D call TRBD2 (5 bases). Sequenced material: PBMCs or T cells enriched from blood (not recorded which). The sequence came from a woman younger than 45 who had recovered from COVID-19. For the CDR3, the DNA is TGCGCCAGCAGGCGGACTGGTCTCAATGAGCAGTTCTTC. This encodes CASRRTGLNEQFF.